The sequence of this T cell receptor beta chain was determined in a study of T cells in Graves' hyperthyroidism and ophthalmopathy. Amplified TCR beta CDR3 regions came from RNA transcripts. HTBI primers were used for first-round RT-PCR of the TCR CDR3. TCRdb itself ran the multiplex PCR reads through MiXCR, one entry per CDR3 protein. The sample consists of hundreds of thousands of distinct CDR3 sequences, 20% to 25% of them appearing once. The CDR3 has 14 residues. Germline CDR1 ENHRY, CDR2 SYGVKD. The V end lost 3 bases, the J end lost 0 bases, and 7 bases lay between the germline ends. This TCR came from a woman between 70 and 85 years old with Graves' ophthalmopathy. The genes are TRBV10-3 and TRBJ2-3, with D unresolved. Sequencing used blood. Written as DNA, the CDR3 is TGTGCCATCAGTGACGGCCCTAGCACAGATACGCAGTATTTT. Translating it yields CAISDGPSTDTQYF.